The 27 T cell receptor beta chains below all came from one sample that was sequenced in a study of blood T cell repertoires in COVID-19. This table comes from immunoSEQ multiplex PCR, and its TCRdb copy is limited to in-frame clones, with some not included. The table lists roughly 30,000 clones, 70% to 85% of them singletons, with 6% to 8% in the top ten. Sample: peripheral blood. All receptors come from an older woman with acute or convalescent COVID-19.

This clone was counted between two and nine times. The CDR3 region has the DNA TGTGCCAGCAGCCAGGCAGGGGAAAAACTGTTTTTT. Protein sequence: CASSQAGEKLFF. The J gene is TRBJ1-4, the V gene TRBV3-1 (or the pseudogene TRBV3-2), with TRBD1 as a possible D gene (5 bases). Trimming took off 3 bases at V and 8 bases at J, with 7 bases between the two ends. The CDR3 contains 12 residues. Germline lookup yields CDR1 LGHDT and CDR2 YNNKEL (reference sequence).

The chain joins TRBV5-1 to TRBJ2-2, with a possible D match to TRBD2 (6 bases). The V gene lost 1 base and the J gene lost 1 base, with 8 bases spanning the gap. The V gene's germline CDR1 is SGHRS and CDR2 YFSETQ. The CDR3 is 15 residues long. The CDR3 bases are TGCGCCAGCAGCTTGAGGGGAGGGAACACCGGGGAGCTGTTTTTT. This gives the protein CASSLRGGNTGELFF.

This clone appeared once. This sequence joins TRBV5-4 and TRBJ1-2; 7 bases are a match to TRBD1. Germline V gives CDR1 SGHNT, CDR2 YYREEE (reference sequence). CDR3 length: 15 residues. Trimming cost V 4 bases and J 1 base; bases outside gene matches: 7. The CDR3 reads CASSEGTEINYGYTF. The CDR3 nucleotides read TGTGCCAGCAGCGAGGGGACAGAGATTAACTATGGCTACACCTTC.

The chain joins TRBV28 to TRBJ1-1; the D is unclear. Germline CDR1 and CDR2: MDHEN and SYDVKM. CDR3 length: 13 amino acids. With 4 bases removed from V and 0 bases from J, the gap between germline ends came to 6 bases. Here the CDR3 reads CASSSLVNTEAFF. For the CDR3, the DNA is TGTGCCAGCAGTTCCCTCGTGAACACTGAAGCTTTCTTT.

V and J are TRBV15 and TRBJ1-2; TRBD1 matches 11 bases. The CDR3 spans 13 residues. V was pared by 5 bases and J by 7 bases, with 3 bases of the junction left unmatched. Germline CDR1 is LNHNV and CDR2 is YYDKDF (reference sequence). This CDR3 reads CATSGTGGFGYTF. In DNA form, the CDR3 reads TGTGCCACCAGCGGGACAGGGGGTTTTGGCTACACCTTC.

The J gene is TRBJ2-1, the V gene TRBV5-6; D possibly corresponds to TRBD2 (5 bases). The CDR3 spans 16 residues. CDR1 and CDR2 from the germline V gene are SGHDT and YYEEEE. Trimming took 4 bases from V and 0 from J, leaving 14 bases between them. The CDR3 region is CASSRGFSSSYNEQFF. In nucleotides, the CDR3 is TGTGCCAGCAGCCGAGGGTTTTCTAGCTCCTACAATGAGCAGTTCTTC. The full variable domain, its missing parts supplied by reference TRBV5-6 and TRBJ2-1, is DAGVTQSPTHLIKTRGQQVTLRCSPKSGHDTVSWYQQALGQGPQFIFQYYEEEERQRGNFPDRFSGHQFPNYSSELNVNALLLGDSALYLCASSRGFSSSYNEQFFGPGTRLTVL.

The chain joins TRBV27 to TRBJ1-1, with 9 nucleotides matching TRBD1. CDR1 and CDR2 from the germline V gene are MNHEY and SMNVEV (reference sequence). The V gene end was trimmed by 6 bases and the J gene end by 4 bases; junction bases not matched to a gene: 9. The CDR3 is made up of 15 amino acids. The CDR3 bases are TGTGCCAGCAGCTCGACAGGGGGTTGGGGCACTGAAGCTTTCTTT. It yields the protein CASSSTGGWGTEAFF.

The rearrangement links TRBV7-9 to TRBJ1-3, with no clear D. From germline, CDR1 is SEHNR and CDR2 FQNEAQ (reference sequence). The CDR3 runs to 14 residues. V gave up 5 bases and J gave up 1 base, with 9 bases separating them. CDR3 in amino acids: CASSLQQSGNTIYF. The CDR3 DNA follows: TGTGCCAGCAGCCTACAACAGTCTGGAAACACCATATATTTT.

The CDR3 sequence: CASEGQNNSPLHF. The CDR3 bases are TGTGCCAGCGAGGGACAGAATAATTCACCCCTCCACTTT. The rearrangement uses TRBV2 and TRBJ1-6; 7 nucleotides line up with TRBD1. V was pared by 8 bases and J by 5 bases, with 3 bases of the junction left unmatched. The CDR3 has 13 amino acids. Per germline, CDR1 SNHLY and CDR2 FYNNEI.

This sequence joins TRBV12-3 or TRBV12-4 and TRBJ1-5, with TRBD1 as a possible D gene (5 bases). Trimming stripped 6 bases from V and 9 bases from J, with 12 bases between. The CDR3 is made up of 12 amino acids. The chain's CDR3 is CASSQDSRPQHF. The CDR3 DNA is TGTGCCAGCAGCCAAGACAGCCGGCCCCAGCATTTT.

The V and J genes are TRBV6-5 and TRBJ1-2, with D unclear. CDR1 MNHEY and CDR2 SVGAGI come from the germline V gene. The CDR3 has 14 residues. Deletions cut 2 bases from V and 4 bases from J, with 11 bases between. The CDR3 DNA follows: TGTGCCAGCAGTTACCGTGAACAGAGCTATGGCTACACCTTC. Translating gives CASSYREQSYGYTF.

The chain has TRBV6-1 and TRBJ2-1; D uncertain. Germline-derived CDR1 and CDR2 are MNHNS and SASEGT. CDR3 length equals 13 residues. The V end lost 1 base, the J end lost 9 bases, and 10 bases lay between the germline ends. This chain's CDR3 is CASSEVASLEQFF. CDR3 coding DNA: TGTGCCAGCAGTGAAGTAGCTAGTCTTGAGCAGTTCTTC.

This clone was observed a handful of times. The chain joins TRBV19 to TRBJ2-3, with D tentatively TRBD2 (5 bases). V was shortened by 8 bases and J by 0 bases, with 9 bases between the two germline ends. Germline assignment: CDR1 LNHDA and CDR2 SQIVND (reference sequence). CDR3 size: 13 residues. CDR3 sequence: CASAGLSTDTQYF. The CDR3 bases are TGTGCCAGTGCGGGCCTAAGCACAGATACGCAGTATTTT.

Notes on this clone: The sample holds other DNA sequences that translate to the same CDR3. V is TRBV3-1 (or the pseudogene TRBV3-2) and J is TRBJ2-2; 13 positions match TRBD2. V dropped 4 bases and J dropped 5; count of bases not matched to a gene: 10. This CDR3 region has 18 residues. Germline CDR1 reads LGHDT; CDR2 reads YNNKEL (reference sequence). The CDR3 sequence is CASSLGLAGASGTGELFF. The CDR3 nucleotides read TGTGCCAGCAGCCTCGGACTAGCGGGGGCCTCAGGGACCGGGGAGCTGTTTTTT.

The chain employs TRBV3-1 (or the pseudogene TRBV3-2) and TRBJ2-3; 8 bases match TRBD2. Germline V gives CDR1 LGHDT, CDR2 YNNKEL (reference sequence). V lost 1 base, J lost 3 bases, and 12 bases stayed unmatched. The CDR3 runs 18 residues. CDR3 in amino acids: CASSQGGAGDPWTDTQYF. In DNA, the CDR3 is TGTGCCAGCAGCCAAGGGGGAGCGGGGGACCCCTGGACAGATACGCAGTATTTT.

The CDR3 DNA sequence: TGTGCCAGCAGTGGAGGACAGTTTGGCTACACCTTC. Its protein product is CASSGGQFGYTF. The chain uses TRBV2 and TRBJ1-2, with D perhaps matching TRBD1 (6 bases). This CDR3 is 12 amino acids long. Deletions cut 4 bases from V and 7 bases from J, with 10 bases between. CDR1 is SNHLY and CDR2 is FYNNEI in the germline V gene.

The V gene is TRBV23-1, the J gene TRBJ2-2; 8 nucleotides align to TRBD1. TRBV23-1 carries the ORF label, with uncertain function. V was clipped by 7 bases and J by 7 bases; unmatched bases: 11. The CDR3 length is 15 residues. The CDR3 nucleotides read TGCGCCAGCAATCCTTCCAGGGGGCGCGGCGGGGAGCTGTTTTTT. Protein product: CASNPSRGRGGELFF.

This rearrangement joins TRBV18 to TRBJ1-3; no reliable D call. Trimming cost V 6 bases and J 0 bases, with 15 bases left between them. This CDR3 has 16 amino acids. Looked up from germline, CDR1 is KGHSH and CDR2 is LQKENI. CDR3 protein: CASSPDGVRSGNTIYF. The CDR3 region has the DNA TGTGCCAGCTCCCCGGACGGGGTCCGCTCTGGAAACACCATATATTTT.

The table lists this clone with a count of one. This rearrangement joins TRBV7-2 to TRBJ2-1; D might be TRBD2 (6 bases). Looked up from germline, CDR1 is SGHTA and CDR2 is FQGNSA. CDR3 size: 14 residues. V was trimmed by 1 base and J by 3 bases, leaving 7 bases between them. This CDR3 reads CASSLVSGYNEQFF. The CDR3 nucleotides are TGTGCCAGCAGCTTAGTTAGCGGCTACAATGAGCAGTTCTTC.

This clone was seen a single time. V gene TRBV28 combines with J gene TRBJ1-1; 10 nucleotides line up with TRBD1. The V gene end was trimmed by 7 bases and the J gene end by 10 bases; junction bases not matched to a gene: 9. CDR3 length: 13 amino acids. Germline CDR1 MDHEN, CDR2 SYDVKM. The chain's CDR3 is CASTLGQGGVAFF. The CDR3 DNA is TGTGCCAGCACCCTTGGACAGGGGGGGGTAGCTTTCTTT.

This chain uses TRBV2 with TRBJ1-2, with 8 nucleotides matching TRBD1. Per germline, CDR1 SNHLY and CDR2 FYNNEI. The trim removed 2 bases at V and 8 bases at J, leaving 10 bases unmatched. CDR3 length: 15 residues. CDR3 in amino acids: CASSELRTGSSGYTF. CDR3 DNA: TGTGCCAGCAGTGAACTCCGGACAGGGAGCAGCGGCTACACCTTC.

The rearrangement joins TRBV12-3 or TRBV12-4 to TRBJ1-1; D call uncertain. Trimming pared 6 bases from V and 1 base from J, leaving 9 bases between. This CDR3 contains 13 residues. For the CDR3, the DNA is TGTGCCAGCAGGCTACTAAAGAACACTGAAGCTTTCTTT. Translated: CASRLLKNTEAFF.

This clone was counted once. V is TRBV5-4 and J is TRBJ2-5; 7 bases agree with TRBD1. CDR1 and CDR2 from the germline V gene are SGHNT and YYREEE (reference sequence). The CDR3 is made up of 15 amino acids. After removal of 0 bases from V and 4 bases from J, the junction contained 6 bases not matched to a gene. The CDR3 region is CASSLGQGGGETQYF. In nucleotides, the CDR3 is TGTGCCAGCAGCTTGGGACAGGGTGGGGGAGAGACCCAGTACTTC.

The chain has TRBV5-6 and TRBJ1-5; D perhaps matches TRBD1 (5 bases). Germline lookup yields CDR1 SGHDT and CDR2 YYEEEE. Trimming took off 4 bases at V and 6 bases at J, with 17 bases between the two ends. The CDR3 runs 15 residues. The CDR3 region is CASSKARAVSQPQHF. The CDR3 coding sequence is TGTGCCAGCAGCAAGGCCAGGGCGGTCAGTCAGCCCCAGCATTTT. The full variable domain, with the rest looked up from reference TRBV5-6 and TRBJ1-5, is DAGVTQSPTHLIKTRGQQVTLRCSPKSGHDTVSWYQQALGQGPQFIFQYYEEEERQRGNFPDRFSGHQFPNYSSELNVNALLLGDSALYLCASSKARAVSQPQHFGDGTRLSIL.

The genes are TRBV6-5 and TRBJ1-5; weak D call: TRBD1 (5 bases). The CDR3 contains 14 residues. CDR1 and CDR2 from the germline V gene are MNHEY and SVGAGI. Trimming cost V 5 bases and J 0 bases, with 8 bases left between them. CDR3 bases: TGTGCCAGCAGTCTACAGGATAGCAATCAGCCCCAGCATTTT. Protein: CASSLQDSNQPQHF.

CDR3 loop: CASSVLGGGTSGYTF. The CDR3 DNA reads TGTGCCAGCAGCGTTTTGGGGGGTGGAACTAGTGGCTACACCTTC. This chain links TRBV6-6 with TRBJ1-2, with a weak D call TRBD1 (5 bases). Trimming removed 6 bases at V and 7 bases at J, with 21 bases between. The CDR3 extends over 15 amino acids. Germline lookup yields CDR1 MNHNY and CDR2 SVGAGI (reference sequence).

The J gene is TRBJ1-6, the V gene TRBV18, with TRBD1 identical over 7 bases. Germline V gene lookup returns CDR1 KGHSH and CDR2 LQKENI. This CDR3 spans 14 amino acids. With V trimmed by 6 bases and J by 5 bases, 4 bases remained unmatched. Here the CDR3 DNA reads TGTGCCAGCTCCCAGGGGGACAATAATTCACCCCTCCACTTT. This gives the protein CASSQGDNNSPLHF.